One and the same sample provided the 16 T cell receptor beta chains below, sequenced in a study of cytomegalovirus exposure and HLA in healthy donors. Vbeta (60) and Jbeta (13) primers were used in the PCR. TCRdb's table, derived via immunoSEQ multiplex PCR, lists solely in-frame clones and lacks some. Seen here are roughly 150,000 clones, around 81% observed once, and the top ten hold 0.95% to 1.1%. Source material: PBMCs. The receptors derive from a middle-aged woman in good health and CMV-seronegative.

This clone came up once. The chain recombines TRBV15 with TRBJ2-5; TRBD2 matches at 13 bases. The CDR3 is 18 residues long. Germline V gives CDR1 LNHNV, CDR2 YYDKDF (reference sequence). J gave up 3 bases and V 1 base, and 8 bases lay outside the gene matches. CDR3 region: CATSRVKGLAGEEETQYF. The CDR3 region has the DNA TGTGCCACCAGCAGAGTAAAAGGACTAGCGGGAGAAGAAGAGACCCAGTACTTC.

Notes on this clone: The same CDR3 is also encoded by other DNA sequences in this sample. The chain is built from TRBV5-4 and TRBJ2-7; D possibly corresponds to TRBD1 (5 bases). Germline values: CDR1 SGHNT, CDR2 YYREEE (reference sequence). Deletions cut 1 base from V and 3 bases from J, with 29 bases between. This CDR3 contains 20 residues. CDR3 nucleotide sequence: TGTGCCAGCAGCTTGTTTATCGGTAGAGCAAGGGGCCGCGAACACTACGAGCAGTACTTC. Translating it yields CASSLFIGRARGREHYEQYF. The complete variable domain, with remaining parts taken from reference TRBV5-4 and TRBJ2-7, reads ETGVTQSPTHLIKTRGQQVTLRCSSQSGHNTVSWYQQALGQGPQFIFQYYREEENGRGNFPPRFSGLQFPNYSSELNVNALELDDSALYLCASSLFIGRARGREHYEQYFGPGTRLTVT.

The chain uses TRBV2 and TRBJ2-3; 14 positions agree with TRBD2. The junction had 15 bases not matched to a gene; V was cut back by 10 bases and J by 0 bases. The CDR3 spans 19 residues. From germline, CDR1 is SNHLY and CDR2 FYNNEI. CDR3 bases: TGTGCCATCTCTATGGGGACTAGCGGGAGAAGTGGTAGCACAGATACGCAGTATTTT. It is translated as CAISMGTSGRSGSTDTQYF.

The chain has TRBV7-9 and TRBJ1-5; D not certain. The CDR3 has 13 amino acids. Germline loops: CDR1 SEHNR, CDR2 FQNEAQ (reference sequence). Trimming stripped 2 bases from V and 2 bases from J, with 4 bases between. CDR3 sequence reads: CASSLTGNQPQHF. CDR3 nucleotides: TGTGCCAGCAGCTTAACAGGCAATCAGCCCCAGCATTTT. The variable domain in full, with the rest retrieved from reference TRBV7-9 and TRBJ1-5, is DTGVSQNPRHKITKRGQNVTFRCDPISEHNRLYWYRQTLGQGPEFLTYFQNEAQLEKSRLLSDRFSAERPKGSFSTLEIQRTEQGDSAMYLCASSLTGNQPQHFGDGTRLSIL.

CDR3 loop: CASSVSPGGTGELFF. DNA of the CDR3: TGTGCCAGCAGCGTAAGCCCGGGGGGCACCGGGGAGCTGTTTTTT. The rearrangement links TRBV9 to TRBJ2-2; 7 bases map to TRBD2. Per germline, CDR1 SGDLS and CDR2 YYNGEE. After removal of 1 base from V and 4 bases from J, the junction contained 4 bases not matched to a gene. The CDR3 is 15 residues long.

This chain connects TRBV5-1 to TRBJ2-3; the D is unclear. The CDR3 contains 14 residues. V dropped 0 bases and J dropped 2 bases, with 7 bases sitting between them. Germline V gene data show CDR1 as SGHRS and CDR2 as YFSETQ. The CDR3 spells CASSLEWLTDTQYF. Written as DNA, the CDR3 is TGCGCCAGCAGCTTGGAATGGCTCACAGATACGCAGTATTTT.

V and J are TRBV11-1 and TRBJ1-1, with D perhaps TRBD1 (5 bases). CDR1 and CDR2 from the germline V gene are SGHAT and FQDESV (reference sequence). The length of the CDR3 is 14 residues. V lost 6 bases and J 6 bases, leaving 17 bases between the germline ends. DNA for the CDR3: TGTGCCAGCAGTCCTAGGGGTAGGGGCCCTGAAGCTTTCTTT. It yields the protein CASSPRGRGPEAFF.

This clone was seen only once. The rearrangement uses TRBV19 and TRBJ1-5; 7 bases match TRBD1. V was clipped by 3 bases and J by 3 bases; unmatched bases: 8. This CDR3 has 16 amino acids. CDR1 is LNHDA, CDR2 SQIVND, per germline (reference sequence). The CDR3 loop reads CASSMGQLLYNQPQHF. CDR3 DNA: TGTGCCAGTAGTATGGGACAGTTGCTCTACAATCAGCCCCAGCATTTT.

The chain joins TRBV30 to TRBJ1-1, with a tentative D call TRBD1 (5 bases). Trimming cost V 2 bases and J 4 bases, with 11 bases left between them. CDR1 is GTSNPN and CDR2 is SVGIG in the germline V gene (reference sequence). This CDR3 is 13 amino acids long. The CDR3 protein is CAWSPGGPTEAFF. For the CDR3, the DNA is TGTGCCTGGAGTCCCGGGGGACCCACTGAAGCTTTCTTT.

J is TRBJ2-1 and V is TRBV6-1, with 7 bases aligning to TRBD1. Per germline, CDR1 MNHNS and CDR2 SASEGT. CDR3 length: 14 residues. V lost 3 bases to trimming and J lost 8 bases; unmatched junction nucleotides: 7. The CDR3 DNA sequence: TGTGCCAGCAGTGACACACAGGGGTGGGATGAGCAGTTCTTC. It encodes CASSDTQGWDEQFF.

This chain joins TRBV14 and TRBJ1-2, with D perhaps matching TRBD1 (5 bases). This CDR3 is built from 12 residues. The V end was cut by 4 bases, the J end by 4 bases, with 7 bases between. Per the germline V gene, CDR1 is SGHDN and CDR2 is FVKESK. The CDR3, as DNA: TGTGCCAGCAGCCGGGGGGGCTATGGCTACACCTTC. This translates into CASSRGGYGYTF.

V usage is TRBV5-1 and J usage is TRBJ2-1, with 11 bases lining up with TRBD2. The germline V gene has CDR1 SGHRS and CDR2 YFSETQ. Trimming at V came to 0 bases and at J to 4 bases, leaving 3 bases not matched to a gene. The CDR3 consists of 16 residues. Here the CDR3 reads CASSLGLAGPYNEQFF. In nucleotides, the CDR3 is TGCGCCAGCAGCTTGGGACTAGCGGGGCCGTACAATGAGCAGTTCTTC.

CDR3 region: CASSVEGTGGGIGDVGDEKLFF. Here the CDR3 DNA reads TGTGCCAGCAGCGTAGAAGGGACAGGGGGCGGAATTGGAGACGTGGGGGATGAAAAACTGTTTTTT. The chain uses TRBV9 and TRBJ1-4; TRBD1 matches 12 bases. Germline V gene data show CDR1 as SGDLS and CDR2 as YYNGEE. Germline trimming cut 0 bases from V and 6 bases from J; bases unmatched to any gene: 21. This CDR3 comprises 22 residues.

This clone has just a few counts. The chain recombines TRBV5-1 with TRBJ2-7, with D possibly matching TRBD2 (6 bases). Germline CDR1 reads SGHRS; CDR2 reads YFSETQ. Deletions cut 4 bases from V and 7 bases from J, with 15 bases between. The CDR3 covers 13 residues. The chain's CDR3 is CASSPGTLWEQYF. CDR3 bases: TGCGCCAGCAGCCCTGGGACTTTATGGGAGCAGTACTTC.

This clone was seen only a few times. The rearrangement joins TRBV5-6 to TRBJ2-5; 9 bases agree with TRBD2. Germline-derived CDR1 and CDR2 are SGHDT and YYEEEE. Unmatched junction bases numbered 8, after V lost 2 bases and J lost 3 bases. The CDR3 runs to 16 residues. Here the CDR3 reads CASSLTAGGLEETQYF. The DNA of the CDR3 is TGTGCCAGCAGCTTAACAGCGGGAGGCCTGGAAGAGACCCAGTACTTC.

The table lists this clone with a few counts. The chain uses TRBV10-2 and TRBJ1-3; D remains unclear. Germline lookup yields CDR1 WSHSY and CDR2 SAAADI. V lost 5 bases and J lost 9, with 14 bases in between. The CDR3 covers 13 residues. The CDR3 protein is CASSPLLIGTIYF. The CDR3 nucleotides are TGCGCCAGCAGTCCCCTCTTAATCGGCACCATATATTTT.